These 10 T cell receptor beta chains came from one sample sequenced in a study of blood T cell repertoires in COVID-19. Produced via immunoSEQ multiplex PCR; TCRdb's table is partial and in-frame only. The data hold around 200,000 clones, with about four fifths observed a single time. Sequencing input: peripheral blood. The receptors originated from a man aged 40-55 years with active or convalescent COVID-19.

The J gene is TRBJ1-1, the V gene TRBV29-1; 7 bases fit TRBD1. This CDR3 contains 15 residues. V lost 5 bases, J lost 0 bases, and 9 bases stayed unmatched. Germline V gene data show CDR1 as SQVTM and CDR2 as ANQGSEA. CDR3 amino acids: CSVQPPGTVNTEAFF. DNA of the CDR3: TGCAGCGTTCAGCCCCCCGGGACAGTGAACACTGAAGCTTTCTTT.

This rearrangement joins TRBV7-2 to TRBJ2-3; D is undetermined. V lost 2 bases and J lost 4, with 7 bases in between. Germline V gene data show CDR1 as SGHTA and CDR2 as FQGNSA. The CDR3 is 13 amino acids. CDR3 residues: CASSLNAADTQYF. The DNA of the CDR3 is TGTGCCAGCAGCTTAAATGCAGCAGATACGCAGTATTTT.

The J gene is TRBJ1-2, the V gene TRBV24-1, with D uncertain. Deletions cut 2 bases from V and 0 bases from J, with 6 bases between. Germline loops: CDR1 KGHDR, CDR2 SFDVKD. There are 14 residues in the CDR3. The CDR3 coding sequence is TGTGCCACCAGTGATTCACATTCTAACTATGGCTACACCTTC. The encoded protein is CATSDSHSNYGYTF.

V usage is TRBV9 and J usage is TRBJ2-2; D remains unclear. The CDR3 extends over 15 amino acids. Germline V gene data show CDR1 as SGDLS and CDR2 as YYNGEE. Trimming took off 2 bases at V and 2 bases at J, with 10 bases between the two ends. As DNA, the CDR3 is TGTGCCAGCAGCGTTGGAGAGGCCAACACCGGGGAGCTGTTTTTT. Its translation: CASSVGEANTGELFF.

The count of this clone is one. The chain couples TRBV24-1 to TRBJ2-5; 7 bases fit TRBD1. Germline V gives CDR1 KGHDR, CDR2 SFDVKD. Trimming removed 3 bases from V and 5 bases from J; junction bases left unmatched: 2. CDR3 length: 13 residues. Here the CDR3 DNA reads TGTGCCACCAGTGATACAGGGGAGGAGACCCAGTACTTC. Encoded protein: CATSDTGEETQYF.

This sequence joins TRBV19 and TRBJ2-7, with 10 nucleotides matching TRBD2. This CDR3 spans 17 amino acids. The germline gives CDR1 LNHDA, CDR2 SQIVND (reference sequence). Trimming cost V 9 bases and J 0 bases; bases outside gene matches: 14. In nucleotides, the CDR3 is TGTGCCAGCTCGGGGAGCGGGGGGGCGTCTTTCTCCTACGAGCAGTACTTC. Translating it yields CASSGSGGASFSYEQYF. Full variable domain (missing parts from reference TRBV19 and TRBJ2-7): DGGITQSPKYLFRKEGQNVTLSCEQNLNHDAMYWYRQDPGQGLRLIYYSQIVNDFQKGDIAEGYSVSREKKESFPLTVTSAQKNPTAFYLCASSGSGGASFSYEQYFGPGTRLTVT.

The DNA for the CDR3 is TGTGCCAGCAGCTCACAGGCGAACACTGAAGCTTTCTTT. This translates into CASSSQANTEAFF. The chain carries TRBV12-3 or TRBV12-4 and TRBJ1-1, with D possibly matching TRBD1 (5 bases). Trimming took off 6 bases at V and 1 base at J, with 9 bases between the two ends. There are 13 residues in the CDR3.

This rearrangement joins TRBV30 to TRBJ2-2; a possible D gene is TRBD1 (5 bases). V gave up 1 base and J gave up 5 bases, with 5 bases separating them. The CDR3 contains 12 residues. Germline V lookup: CDR1 GTSNPN, CDR2 SVGIG (reference sequence). CDR3: CAWSDRTGELFF. CDR3 nucleotide sequence: TGTGCCTGGAGTGACAGGACCGGGGAGCTGTTTTTT.

The chain combines TRBV15 with TRBJ1-1; D is unresolved. The V end was cut by 4 bases, the J end by 1 base, with 13 bases between. Germline V gene sequence: CDR1 LNHNV, CDR2 YYDKDF (reference sequence). The CDR3 is 15 residues long. The DNA for the CDR3 is TGTGCCACCAGCAAGGTAGAGGGTTCGAACACTGAAGCTTTCTTT. This codes for CATSKVEGSNTEAFF.

The V call is TRBV18, the J call TRBJ2-1; 14 nucleotides line up with TRBD2. This CDR3 region has 15 residues. CDR1 and CDR2 from the germline V gene are KGHSH and LQKENI. With V trimmed by 4 bases and J by 9 bases, 5 bases remained unmatched. Here the CDR3 DNA reads TGTGCCAGCTCACTGGGACTAGCGGGAGCTATTGAGCAGTTCTTC. Amino acids: CASSLGLAGAIEQFF.